This entry lists 7 T cell receptor beta chains sequenced from one sample in a study of circulating CD8 cells and anti-PD-1 response in melanoma. Live CD3+CD8+TCRalphabeta+ cells were sorted into four subsets by PD-1 and/or TIGIT. TCR libraries were prepared from approximately 15 ng of total RNA with the QIAseq Immune Repertoire TCR panel. MiXCR was run by TCRdb on the reads, yielding one entry per CDR3 protein. The sample records more than 450 distinct CDR3 sequences, roughly 9.7% being singletons. This specimen consisted of CD8+ T cells from PBMCs, obtained at baseline or after one month of anti-PD-1 therapy (not recorded which). The receptors come from a human donor with melanoma.

By sample fraction, this clonotype is medium-sized. The chain uses TRBV27 and TRBJ2-4; perhaps TRBD1 as D (6 bases). The V gene's germline CDR1 is MNHEY and CDR2 SMNVEV (reference sequence). V was shortened by 4 bases and J by 0 bases, with 7 bases between the two germline ends. The CDR3 extends over 14 amino acids. The CDR3 DNA reads as TGTGCCAGCAGTTGGGGGCGAGCCAAAAACATTCAGTACTTC. Protein: CASSWGRAKNIQYF.

V is TRBV11-2 and J is TRBJ2-3, with 9 positions matching TRBD2. This CDR3 spans 16 amino acids. V was pared by 3 bases and J by 3 bases, with 7 bases of the junction left unmatched. Germline-derived CDR1 and CDR2 are SGHAT and FQNNGV. DNA of the CDR3: TGTGCCAGCAGCTTTAGAGCGGGAGGTGTAACAGATACGCAGTATTTT. It translates to CASSFRAGGVTDTQYF.

V gene TRBV7-3 combines with J gene TRBJ1-1, with D perhaps TRBD1 (5 bases). The ends were cut back, 2 bases at V and 0 bases at J, with 10 bases in the middle. Per the germline V gene, CDR1 is SGHTA and CDR2 is FQGTGA. This CDR3 is built from 15 residues. The CDR3 here is CASSLYGTVNTEAFF. In DNA form, the CDR3 reads TGTGCCAGCAGCTTATACGGGACGGTGAACACTGAAGCTTTCTTT.

This clonotype counts as medium-sized. V is TRBV19 and J is TRBJ1-5; D uncertain. The germline CDR1 and CDR2 sequences are LNHDA and SQIVND (reference sequence). The CDR3 is 13 amino acids. The V end was cut by 5 bases, the J end by 4 bases, with 9 bases between. This chain's CDR3 is CASSLQINQPQHF. CDR3 in DNA: TGTGCCAGTAGTCTCCAGATTAATCAGCCCCAGCATTTT.

By proportion, this clonotype is large. The V call is TRBV11-2, the J call TRBJ2-1; D uncertain. Trimming took off 2 bases at V and 9 bases at J, with 17 bases between the two ends. Germline-derived CDR1 and CDR2 are SGHAT and FQNNGV. This CDR3 has 15 residues. For the CDR3, the DNA is TGTGCCAGCAGCTTAAGGATCGTATCGGACGGTGAGCAGTTCTTC. As protein: CASSLRIVSDGEQFF.

In this sample, this clonotype is medium-sized (0.01 to 0.1%). The rearrangement links TRBV28 to TRBJ2-1; TRBD1 is a possible D gene (5 bases). Germline assignment: CDR1 MDHEN and CDR2 SYDVKM. Trimming pared 6 bases from V and 6 bases from J, leaving 12 bases between. CDR3 length equals 13 residues. CDR3 sequence reads: CASREDTTNEQFF. The CDR3 DNA is TGTGCCAGCAGAGAGGACACCACCAATGAGCAGTTCTTC.

Written as DNA, the CDR3 is TGTGCCAGCAGTCCCCGGCTTGTACAGAACCTTGGGAAGTACTTC. It codes for CASSPRLVQNLGKYF. The chain carries TRBV28 and TRBJ2-7; no firm D call. The germline CDR1 and CDR2 sequences are MDHEN and SYDVKM. The CDR3 runs 15 residues. V lost 5 bases and J lost 11, with 25 bases in between.